Included here is one T cell receptor beta chain sequence, with context. These data come from a study of blood T cell repertoires in COVID-19. Turning to the study itself: Donors in the United States, Italy and Spain gave samples during acute or convalescent COVID-19. Nucleic acid was either cDNA or gDNA, and it came from T cells, B-cell-depleted T cells, or PBMCs.

The CDR3 is 14 residues long. Germline values: CDR1 SNHLY, CDR2 FYNNEI. Trimming pared 6 bases from V and 7 bases from J, leaving 16 bases between. Those enrolled in Seattle joined during active infection and were followed longitudinally afterward. The authors' processing: Counts of nucleated cells, estimated from reference gene primer amplification, were obtained. Some clones are missing from TCRdb's copy, which holds only in-frame ones; the method was immunoSEQ multiplex PCR. The DNA gave D and trimming, while V, J and clone size come from that table. The sample yields 440,000 or so clones, approximately 91% seen once.

The genes are TRBV2 and TRBJ2-1; perhaps TRBD2 as D (6 bases). The sample consisted of peripheral blood. The TCR sequence derives from a woman aged 35 to 49 with COVID-19, enrolled during active disease. CDR3 coding DNA: TGTGCCAGCAGCGTGTGGCCCGGGGGTAATGAGCAGTTCTTC. It yields the protein CASSVWPGGNEQFF.